This T cell receptor (beta chain) was profiled in a study of cytomegalovirus exposure and HLA in healthy donors. General study results and limits: Analyzed later, association rates of TCRs varied across HLA loci, with DRB1 most and HLA-C fewest. Evidence from a later analysis indicated that most CMV-associated TCR beta chains looked HLA-restricted. An analysis that was carried out later associated 16,951 TCR beta sequences with HLA alleles at 0.05 false discovery rate.

The CDR3 is made up of 15 amino acids. V lost 0 bases to trimming and J lost 4 bases; unmatched junction nucleotides: 4. Germline CDR1 and CDR2: SGHTA and FQGNSA. Primers: 60 Vbeta forward and 13 Jbeta reverse. Using immunoSEQ multiplex PCR, the repertoire was profiled, and TCRdb retains in-frame clones only, with some absent. The table lists about 110,000 clones, more than 70% of them singletons. This clone was recorded once. Its antigen is not identified. The chain couples TRBV7-2 to TRBJ2-3; 7 bases agree with TRBD2. Sample: PBMCs. This TCR was sampled from a woman aged 60 to 75 in good health and CMV-seropositive. For the CDR3, the DNA is TGTGCCAGCAGCTTAGCTTACGGACTAGCAGATACGCAGTATTTT. Its translation is CASSLAYGLADTQYF.